Below are 8 T cell receptor beta chains sequenced from a single sample in a study of STAT5B mutations in CD4+ large granular lymphocyte leukemia. Sequencing was performed with immunoSEQ multiplex PCR; in TCRdb, only in-frame clones are kept and a portion is missing. The data contain around 34,000 clones, over 80% of them singletons. Specimen: CD4+ T cells from blood buffy coats. Receptors were obtained from a human donor in good health.

This chain connects TRBV18 to TRBJ2-7; perhaps TRBD2 as D (5 bases). Germline lookup yields CDR1 KGHSH and CDR2 LQKENI. The CDR3 spans 16 residues. V lost 6 bases and J lost 0, with 18 bases in between. The CDR3 DNA sequence: TGTGCCAGCTCGCCGTATCGCGGCGGACTCTCCTACGAGCAGTACTTC. Translation gives CASSPYRGGLSYEQYF.

This chain connects TRBV19 to TRBJ2-5; D possibly corresponds to TRBD2 (5 bases). Germline V gene sequence: CDR1 LNHDA, CDR2 SQIVND (reference sequence). The CDR3 covers 14 residues. The germline V and J ends were trimmed by 4 bases and 2 bases, with 11 bases remaining between them. CDR3 in amino acids: CASSTTPGQETQYF. The CDR3 nucleotides read TGTGCCAGTAGTACGACTCCGGGGCAAGAGACCCAGTACTTC.

V is TRBV6-5 and J is TRBJ1-2; TRBD1 matches at 7 bases. V lost 2 bases and J lost 4; bases outside the gene matches: 4. Germline assignment: CDR1 MNHEY and CDR2 SVGAGI. The CDR3 sequence is 14 residues long. The CDR3 reads CASSYRGQSYGYTF. Here the CDR3 DNA reads TGTGCCAGCAGTTACAGGGGACAGAGCTATGGCTACACCTTC.

The J gene is TRBJ2-7, the V gene TRBV10-3; tentatively, D is TRBD2 (7 bases). This CDR3 has 15 amino acids. Trimming pared 0 bases from V and 4 bases from J, leaving 13 bases between. Germline lookup yields CDR1 ENHRY and CDR2 SYGVKD. CDR3 in DNA: TGTGCCATCAGTGAGTCGGGGGGGGGCCCTTACGAGCAGTACTTC. Translation gives CAISESGGGPYEQYF.

The chain joins TRBV7-9 to TRBJ1-1; D is ambiguous. Germline V gene lookup returns CDR1 SEHNR and CDR2 FQNEAQ (reference sequence). V was cut by 5 bases and J by 7 bases, with 11 bases left in between. This CDR3 contains 12 residues. The CDR3 loop is CASSNSLIEAFF. The DNA for the CDR3 is TGTGCCAGCAGCAACAGCTTAATTGAAGCTTTCTTT.

This clone was found a few times. This chain connects TRBV2 to TRBJ2-7, with D perhaps matching TRBD1 (6 bases). CDR1 SNHLY and CDR2 FYNNEI come from the germline V gene. The CDR3 extends over 13 amino acids. The ends were cut back, 6 bases at V and 4 bases at J, with 13 bases in the middle. CDR3 protein: CASRVTGSYEQYF. Written as DNA, the CDR3 is TGTGCCAGCAGAGTCACAGGGTCGTACGAGCAGTACTTC.

The chain couples TRBV2 to TRBJ2-4; 9 bases align to TRBD2. With 6 bases clipped from V and 13 bases from J, the junction kept 13 bases outside the gene matches. This CDR3 is 14 amino acids long. Germline V CDR1 and CDR2: SNHLY, FYNNEI. CDR3 sequence (DNA): TGTGCCAGCAGCCCGGGATGGCTAGCGGGGAAGCAGTACTTC. Translation: CASSPGWLAGKQYF.

The chain couples TRBV28 to TRBJ1-2, with TRBD1 matching 10 bases. V lost 6 bases, J lost 2 bases, and 9 bases stayed unmatched. Germline CDR1 is MDHEN and CDR2 is SYDVKM. The CDR3 extends over 16 amino acids. The CDR3 DNA reads TGTGCCAGCAGCGACAGGGGGCTCAATTCAAACTATGGCTACACCTTC. Amino acid sequence: CASSDRGLNSNYGYTF.